The 14 T cell receptor beta chains in this list originate from one sample, sequenced in a study of cytomegalovirus exposure and HLA in healthy donors. It was with 60 Vbeta and 13 Jbeta primers that the PCR ran. The repertoire was sequenced with immunoSEQ multiplex PCR; TCRdb's copy has only in-frame clones and lacks some. The sample lists about 110,000 clones, more than 70% occurring once. Sequenced input: PBMCs. These receptors came from a man aged 50-60 years in good health and CMV-seronegative.

The rearrangement joins TRBV4-3 to TRBJ1-2, with D unresolved. The CDR3 consists of 16 residues. V was cut by 3 bases and J by 0 bases, with 14 bases left in between. Germline-derived CDR1 and CDR2 are LGHNA and YSLEER. The DNA of the CDR3 is TGCGCCAGCAGCCAGGACTCGGACGGCTCTAACTATGGCTACACCTTC. It specifies CASSQDSDGSNYGYTF.

The chain carries TRBV18 and TRBJ1-5, with TRBD1 matching over 9 bases. This CDR3 region has 17 residues. The germline V gene has CDR1 KGHSH and CDR2 LQKENI. Trimming at V came to 3 bases and at J to 5 bases, leaving 11 bases not matched to a gene. DNA for the CDR3: TGTGCCAGCTCACCGCGGACAGGGGTAGGAAAGGATCAGCCCCAGCATTTT. Protein sequence: CASSPRTGVGKDQPQHF.

This clone was seen once. The chain couples TRBV6-6 to TRBJ2-3, with TRBD1 matching over 8 bases. The CDR3 length is 16 residues. V shed 4 bases, J shed 6 bases, and the junction held 12 bases outside the gene matches. CDR1 is MNHNY and CDR2 is SVGAGI in the germline V gene (reference sequence). CDR3 residues: CASSLGRGRLKDTQYF. The CDR3 DNA reads TGTGCCAGCAGTTTGGGCAGGGGGCGTTTGAAGGATACGCAGTATTTT.

This chain links TRBV7-2 with TRBJ2-7, with D maybe TRBD2 (6 bases). The CDR3 totals 15 residues. V shed 1 base and J shed 2 bases, with 12 bases lying between them. In germline, CDR1 is SGHTA, CDR2 FQGNSA. CDR3 in DNA: TGTGCCAGCAGCTTAGAAGCGGGTCTAACCTACGAGCAGTACTTC. This sequence encodes CASSLEAGLTYEQYF.

V and J are TRBV5-1 and TRBJ1-3; the match to TRBD1 covers 7 bases. Trimming removed 4 bases from V and 5 bases from J; junction bases left unmatched: 12. This CDR3 spans 16 amino acids. Germline assignment: CDR1 SGHRS and CDR2 YFSETQ. CDR3: CASSAGTELRRNTIYF. The CDR3 region has the DNA TGCGCCAGCAGCGCGGGGACAGAGCTACGTCGAAACACCATATATTTT.

CDR3 sequence: CASSQTQGSYEQYF. CDR3 nucleotides: TGCGCCAGCAGCCAGACACAGGGCTCCTACGAGCAGTACTTC. The rearrangement uses TRBV4-3 and TRBJ2-7; TRBD1 might be the D (6 bases). Germline V CDR1 and CDR2: LGHNA, YSLEER. Trimming took off 3 bases at V and 0 bases at J, with 9 bases between the two ends. CDR3 length: 14 amino acids.

The chain has TRBV6-6 and TRBJ1-5; 9 nucleotides agree with TRBD1. The CDR3 is 14 residues long. Germline trimming cut 5 bases from V and 4 bases from J; bases unmatched to any gene: 3. Germline V CDR1 and CDR2: MNHNY, SVGAGI (reference sequence). CDR3 sequence reads: CASSTGQGNQPQHF. Here the CDR3 DNA reads TGTGCCAGCAGTACGGGACAGGGTAATCAGCCCCAGCATTTT.

V is TRBV6-4 and J is TRBJ2-7; the D gene is possibly TRBD2 (6 bases). Germline CDR1 and CDR2: MRHNA and SNTAGT. V lost 6 bases to trimming and J lost 4 bases, with 13 bases between them. The CDR3 spans 13 residues. The CDR3 loop reads CASSSEGKYEQYF. DNA of the CDR3: TGTGCCAGCAGCTCGGAGGGAAAGTACGAGCAGTACTTC.

The chain recombines TRBV29-1 with TRBJ2-2; a possible D gene is TRBD1 (6 bases). The V and J ends lost 5 bases and 3 bases respectively, with 13 bases between them. Germline V lookup: CDR1 SQVTM, CDR2 ANQGSEA. The CDR3 contains 14 residues. The CDR3 region is CSVTPGAYTGELFF. The DNA of the CDR3 is TGCAGCGTTACTCCAGGGGCCTACACCGGGGAGCTGTTTTTT.

V gene TRBV28 combines with J gene TRBJ2-2, with D possibly matching TRBD1 (5 bases). The CDR3 runs 14 residues. The germline V gene has CDR1 MDHEN and CDR2 SYDVKM. V shed 2 bases and J shed 4 bases, with 8 bases lying between them. For the CDR3, the DNA is TGTGCCAGCAGTTTAGTAGGGGTCACCGGGGAGCTGTTTTTT. Amino acid sequence: CASSLVGVTGELFF.

This clone was detected once. The V and J genes are TRBV30 and TRBJ1-5; a weak D match, TRBD1 (6 bases). Germline V CDR1 and CDR2: GTSNPN, SVGIG (reference sequence). V lost 0 bases and J 3 bases, leaving 18 bases between the germline ends. CDR3 length: 17 amino acids. The CDR3 DNA is TGTGCCTGGAGTGTCTCTACCGCTGGGACATTCAATCAGCCCCAGCATTTT. It specifies CAWSVSTAGTFNQPQHF.

Only a few counts were recorded for this clone. The junction departs from germline at one end; a sequencing error may be responsible. This sequence joins TRBV2 and TRBJ1-6, with 7 positions matching TRBD1. Per germline, CDR1 SNHLY and CDR2 FYNNEI. The CDR3 runs 16 residues. CDR3 protein: CACRRDSSSYNSPLHF. As DNA, the CDR3 is TGTGCCTGCAGGCGGGACAGCAGCTCCTATAATTCACCCCTCCACTTT.

V usage is TRBV28 and J usage is TRBJ2-1, with D possibly matching TRBD2 (6 bases). With 8 bases removed from V and 5 bases from J, the gap between germline ends came to 19 bases. Germline V gives CDR1 MDHEN, CDR2 SYDVKM. CDR3 length: 15 residues. The CDR3 DNA sequence: TGTGCCAGCGCGGGACTCCTCTTTAACAACAATGAGCAGTTCTTC. Translating gives CASAGLLFNNNEQFF.

The genes are TRBV7-6 and TRBJ2-1; a weak D match, TRBD1 (6 bases). Germline V gene data show CDR1 as SGHVS and CDR2 as FNYEAQ. The CDR3 loop spans 15 amino acids. Trimming removed 5 bases from V and 6 bases from J, with 17 bases in between. CDR3 DNA sequence: TGTGCCAGCAGCCCTGCTGGTTCCAGGGGCAATGAGCAGTTCTTC. Translation gives CASSPAGSRGNEQFF.